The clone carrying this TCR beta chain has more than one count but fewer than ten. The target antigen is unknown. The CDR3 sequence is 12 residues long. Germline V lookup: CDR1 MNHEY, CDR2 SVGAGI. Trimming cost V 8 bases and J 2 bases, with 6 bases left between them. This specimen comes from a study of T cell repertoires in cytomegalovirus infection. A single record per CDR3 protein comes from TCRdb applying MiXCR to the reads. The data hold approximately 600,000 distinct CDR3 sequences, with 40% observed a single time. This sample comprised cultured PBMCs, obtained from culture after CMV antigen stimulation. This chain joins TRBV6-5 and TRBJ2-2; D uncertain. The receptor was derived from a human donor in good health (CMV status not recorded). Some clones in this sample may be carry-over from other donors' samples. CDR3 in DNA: TGTGCCAGCTGGGTTAACACCGGGGAGCTGTTTTTT. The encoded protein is CASWVNTGELFF.